This TCR beta chain emerged from a study of long-term antiretroviral therapy in people with HIV. Study-wide points: In HIV, the repertoires covered a tighter span of CDR3 lengths than in controls. Every time point showed a repertoire led by clones expanded before ART. With ART, diversity went up but was still lower than in transplant donor controls.

Germline V CDR1 and CDR2: GTSNPN, SVGIG (reference sequence). The CDR3 is 15 residues long. Trimming took off 4 bases at V and 5 bases at J, with 17 bases between the two ends. At survey level, the immunoSEQ assay was run in its v3.0 version. Measured with immunoSEQ multiplex PCR; TCRdb has only the in-frame clones, and not every one. This table holds approximately 24,000 clones, about four fifths found once. As for this clone: The target antigen is unknown.

The clonotype comes from a man between 25 and 39 years old with HIV. The rearrangement links TRBV30 to TRBJ1-4, with D possibly matching TRBD1 (6 bases). The sample was unsorted PBMCs, taken roughly 6.1 years after starting antiretroviral therapy. CDR3 in DNA: TGTGCCTGGAAGGGGGGTTTTGTGAGGAATGAAAAACTGTTTTTT. Translated, it gives CAWKGGFVRNEKLFF. Variable domain in full (rest from reference TRBV30 and TRBJ1-4): SQTIHQWPATLVQPVGSPLSLECTVEGTSNPNLYWYRQAAGRGLQLLFYSVGIGQISSEVPQNLSASRPQDRQFILSSKKLLLSDSGFYLCAWKGGFVRNEKLFFGSGTQLSVL.